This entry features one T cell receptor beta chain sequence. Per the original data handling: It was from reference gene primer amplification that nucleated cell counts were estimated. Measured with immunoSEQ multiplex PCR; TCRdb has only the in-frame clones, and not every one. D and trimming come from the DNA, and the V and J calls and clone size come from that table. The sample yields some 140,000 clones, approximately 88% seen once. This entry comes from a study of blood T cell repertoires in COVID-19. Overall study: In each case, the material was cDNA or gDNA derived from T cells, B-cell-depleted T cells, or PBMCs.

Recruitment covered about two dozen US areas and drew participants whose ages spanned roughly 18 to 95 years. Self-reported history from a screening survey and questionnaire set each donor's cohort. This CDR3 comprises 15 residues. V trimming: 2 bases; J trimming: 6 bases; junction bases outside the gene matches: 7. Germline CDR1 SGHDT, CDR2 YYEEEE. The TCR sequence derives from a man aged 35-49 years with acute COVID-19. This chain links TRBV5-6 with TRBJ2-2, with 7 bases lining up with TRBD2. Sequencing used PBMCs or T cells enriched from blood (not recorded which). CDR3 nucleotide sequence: TGTGCCAGCAGCTTTTGGTCTAGCGGAGCCGGGGAGCTGTTTTTT. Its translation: CASSFWSSGAGELFF.